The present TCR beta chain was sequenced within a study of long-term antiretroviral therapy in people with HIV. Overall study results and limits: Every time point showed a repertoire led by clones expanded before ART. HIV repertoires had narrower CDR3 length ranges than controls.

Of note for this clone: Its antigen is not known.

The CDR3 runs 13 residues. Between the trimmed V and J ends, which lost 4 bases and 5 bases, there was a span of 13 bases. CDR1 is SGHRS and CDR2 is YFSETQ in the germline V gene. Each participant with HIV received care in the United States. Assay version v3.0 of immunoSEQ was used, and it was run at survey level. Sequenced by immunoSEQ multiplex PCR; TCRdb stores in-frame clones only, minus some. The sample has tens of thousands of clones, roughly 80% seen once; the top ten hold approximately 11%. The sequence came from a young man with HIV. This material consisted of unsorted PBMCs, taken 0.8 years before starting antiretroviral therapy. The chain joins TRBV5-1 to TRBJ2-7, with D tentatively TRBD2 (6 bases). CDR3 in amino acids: CASSIGGVNEQYF. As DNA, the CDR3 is TGCGCCAGCAGCATCGGAGGGGTCAACGAGCAGTACTTC.